This entry lists 7 T cell receptor beta chains sequenced from one sample in a study of blood T cell repertoires in COVID-19. TCRdb's table, derived via immunoSEQ multiplex PCR, lists solely in-frame clones and lacks some. The sample has 75,000 to 90,000 clones; 75% to 90% are singletons. The sequenced sample consisted of peripheral blood. Receptors were obtained from a woman aged 70-85 years with acute or convalescent COVID-19.

The rearrangement links TRBV5-1 to TRBJ2-3; TRBD1 aligns across 11 bases. Germline V gene sequence: CDR1 SGHRS, CDR2 YFSETQ. Losses at the gene ends were 4 bases for V and 6 bases for J; bases not matched to a gene: 4. This CDR3 contains 14 residues. The CDR3 nucleotides read TGCGCCAGCAGCGTGGGACAGGGGGAGGATACGCAGTATTTT. Its translation: CASSVGQGEDTQYF.

In its sample, this clone was seen once. J is TRBJ1-3 and V is TRBV9; D unresolved. Germline V gene lookup returns CDR1 SGDLS and CDR2 YYNGEE. The CDR3 totals 14 residues. V gave up 0 bases and J gave up 0 bases, with 4 bases separating them. CDR3 nucleotides: TGTGCCAGCAGCGTAGGACTCTCTGGAAACACCATATATTTT. It translates to CASSVGLSGNTIYF. Full variable domain (remainder filled in from reference TRBV9 and TRBJ1-3): DSGVTQTPKHLITATGQRVTLRCSPRSGDLSVYWYQQSLDQGLQFLIQYYNGEERAKGNILERFSAQQFPDLHSELNLSSLELGDSALYFCASSVGLSGNTIYFGEGSWLTVV.

The genes are TRBV6-2 or TRBV6-3 and TRBJ2-3, with TRBD2 matching 9 bases. V lost 4 bases, J lost 6 bases, and 8 bases stayed unmatched. This CDR3 region has 15 residues. The germline V gene has CDR1 MNHEY and CDR2 SVGEGT. The CDR3 sequence is CASSLGLSGGDTQYF. For the CDR3, the DNA is TGTGCCAGCAGTTTGGGACTTAGCGGGGGCGATACGCAGTATTTT.

The chain combines TRBV18 with TRBJ2-3, with a tentative D call TRBD1 (6 bases). There are 14 residues in the CDR3. Germline lookup yields CDR1 KGHSH and CDR2 LQKENI. Deletions cut 5 bases from V and 1 base from J, with 10 bases between. CDR3 in DNA: TGTGCCAGCTCAGCCTCAGGGGGCACAGATACGCAGTATTTT. Its translation is CASSASGGTDTQYF.

V gene TRBV6-5 combines with J gene TRBJ2-7; TRBD1 aligns across 8 bases. The CDR3 has 15 amino acids. Germline V CDR1 and CDR2: MNHEY, SVGAGI. V lost 6 bases to trimming and J lost 3 bases; unmatched junction nucleotides: 10. CDR3 nucleotide sequence: TGTGCCAGCAGCTCGTTGAGACAGGGGCACTACGAGCAGTACTTC. It yields the protein CASSSLRQGHYEQYF.

V usage is TRBV4-1 and J usage is TRBJ1-2, with D perhaps TRBD1 (5 bases). Germline V CDR1 and CDR2: MGHRA, YSYEKL. CDR3 size: 14 residues. Trimming removed 0 bases at V and 8 bases at J, with 13 bases between. The DNA of the CDR3 is TGCGCCAGCAGCCAAGATCAGCAGGGAGGCGGCTACACCTTC. It codes for CASSQDQQGGGYTF.

This sequence joins TRBV15 and TRBJ2-2; 7 nucleotides align to TRBD1. The junction had 6 bases not matched to a gene; V was cut back by 3 bases and J by 2 bases. The CDR3 has 16 residues. CDR1 and CDR2 from the germline V gene are LNHNV and YYDKDF (reference sequence). The CDR3 coding sequence is TGTGCCACCAGCAGTTACCGGGACAGAAACACCGGGGAGCTGTTTTTT. Translating gives CATSSYRDRNTGELFF.